Below are 10 T cell receptor beta chains sequenced from a single sample in a study of T cell responses to AZD1222 COVID-19 vaccine. Measured with immunoSEQ multiplex PCR; TCRdb has only the in-frame clones, and not every one. Seen here are some 100,000 clones, more than 75% observed once, and the top ten hold 3.5%. The specimen comprised peripheral blood, sampled 28 days after the second AZD1222 dose. The receptors stem from an adult who received the AZD1222 COVID-19 vaccine.

The rearrangement joins TRBV14 to TRBJ2-7; no clear D gene. The V end was cut by 3 bases, the J end by 6 bases, with 15 bases between. The germline V gene encodes CDR1 SGHDN and CDR2 FVKESK. CDR3 length: 14 amino acids. The CDR3 sequence: CASSHNGWAVEQYF. The DNA for the CDR3 is TGTGCCAGCAGCCATAACGGTTGGGCTGTCGAGCAGTACTTC.

The genes are TRBV11-3 and TRBJ2-2, with 9 positions matching TRBD2. The CDR3 is 18 residues long. V trimming: 3 bases; J trimming: 6 bases; junction bases outside the gene matches: 14. CDR1 and CDR2 (germline): SGHNT, YENEEA. Here the CDR3 reads CASSFSGGGAFLAGELFF. CDR3 DNA: TGTGCCAGCAGCTTTAGTGGCGGGGGGGCGTTCTTGGCCGGGGAGCTGTTTTTT.

The rearrangement joins TRBV19 to TRBJ2-2, with 13 positions matching TRBD2. From germline, CDR1 is LNHDA and CDR2 SQIVND (reference sequence). Trimming cost V 8 bases and J 6 bases; bases outside gene matches: 6. The CDR3 extends over 15 amino acids. Here the CDR3 DNA reads TGTGCCAGTGCCACGGGACTAGCGGGATCCGGGGAGCTGTTTTTT. Translation gives CASATGLAGSGELFF.

This sequence joins TRBV13 and TRBJ2-7; perhaps TRBD2 as D (6 bases). Per the germline V gene, CDR1 is PRHDT and CDR2 is FYEKMQ (reference sequence). This CDR3 region has 14 residues. Trimming stripped 1 base from V and 5 bases from J, with 12 bases between. The CDR3 DNA follows: TGTGCCAGCAGCTTAGTTCTAGCGTTGAACGAGCAGTACTTC. Amino acids: CASSLVLALNEQYF.

The V gene is TRBV6-4, the J gene TRBJ1-2; perhaps TRBD1 as D (6 bases). This CDR3 comprises 14 residues. V was clipped by 3 bases and J by 7 bases, with 15 bases between them. Germline CDR1 and CDR2: MRHNA and SNTAGT. CDR3 in DNA: TGTGCCAGCAGTGAGGGGGGCACCTCAGGTGGCTACACCTTC. Encoded protein: CASSEGGTSGGYTF.

V and J are TRBV9 and TRBJ2-7; TRBD2 is a possible D gene (6 bases). V lost 0 bases to trimming and J lost 6 bases, with 16 bases between them. This CDR3 comprises 15 residues. The V gene's germline CDR1 is SGDLS and CDR2 YYNGEE. CDR3 amino acids: CASSVDPSDLSEQYF. The CDR3 DNA reads as TGTGCCAGCAGCGTAGACCCTAGCGACCTCTCCGAGCAGTACTTC. Supplemented by reference TRBV9 and TRBJ2-7, the full variable domain reads DSGVTQTPKHLITATGQRVTLRCSPRSGDLSVYWYQQSLDQGLQFLIQYYNGEERAKGNILERFSAQQFPDLHSELNLSSLELGDSALYFCASSVDPSDLSEQYFGPGTRLTVT.

Comment on this clone: This CDR3 is also generated by other DNA sequences in the sample. The J gene is TRBJ2-7, the V gene TRBV7-3; TRBD1 aligns across 12 bases. This CDR3 spans 17 amino acids. V lost 5 bases and J lost 0; bases outside the gene matches: 8. Germline CDR1 SGHTA, CDR2 FQGTGA. DNA for the CDR3: TGTGCCAGCAGCCTTGGGACAGGGGGCCTAAGCTCCTACGAGCAGTACTTC. Translating gives CASSLGTGGLSSYEQYF.

Worth noting for this clone: This CDR3 is also generated by other DNA sequences in the sample. This chain links TRBV11-3 with TRBJ1-1, with a weak D call TRBD1 (6 bases). The CDR3 length is 13 residues. The V end lost 0 bases, the J end lost 4 bases, and 6 bases lay between the germline ends. Germline assignment: CDR1 SGHNT and CDR2 YENEEA. Written as DNA, the CDR3 is TGTGCCAGCAGCTTAGACAGGGGCACTGAAGCTTTCTTT. Amino acids: CASSLDRGTEAFF.

J is TRBJ1-1 and V is TRBV6-5; D gene ambiguous. The germline V gene encodes CDR1 MNHEY and CDR2 SVGAGI. This CDR3 has 12 residues. Trimming cost V 6 bases and J 4 bases, with 9 bases left between them. In DNA form, the CDR3 reads TGTGCCAGCAGCGGACCGGGCACTGAAGCTTTCTTT. This sequence encodes CASSGPGTEAFF.

J is TRBJ2-5 and V is TRBV18, with D possibly TRBD2 on 6 matching bases. The CDR3 is 14 amino acids. V lost 3 bases to trimming and J lost 7 bases, with 15 bases between them. The germline gives CDR1 KGHSH, CDR2 LQKENI. The CDR3 coding sequence is TGTGCCAGCTCACCCGGGACTTCTGTTGGGACCCAGTACTTC. This gives the protein CASSPGTSVGTQYF.